These 30 T cell receptor beta chains originate from one sample sequenced in a study of blood T cell repertoires in COVID-19 (dated by TCRdb to 2020 to 2022). Library method: the immunoSEQ multiplex PCR assay. What TCRdb holds here is the immuneACCESS table cut down to in-frame rearrangements. Part of the clones is not present; checked against another copy, under half of the missing clones reflect an unresolved V gene, and the others are unexplained. Across this sample there are over 30,000 clones, with more than 85% seen only once. The leading ten clones occupy 10% to 15% of the sample. Sequencing input: peripheral blood. These receptors originate from a human donor in a cohort sampled during active COVID-19.

The rearrangement uses TRBV29-1 and TRBJ2-1, with 7 bases identical to TRBD2. Germline V gives CDR1 SQVTM, CDR2 ANQGSEA. V shed 8 bases and J 0 bases; nucleotides not matched to a gene: 7. The CDR3 has 14 amino acids. In DNA, the CDR3 is TGCAGCCTTATCGGGGGGAGCTCCTACAATGAGCAGTTCTTC. Encoded protein: CSLIGGSSYNEQFF.

The V call is TRBV30, the J call TRBJ2-2; 7 bases match TRBD2. V was pared by 0 bases and J by 2 bases, with 6 bases of the junction left unmatched. Germline loops: CDR1 GTSNPN, CDR2 SVGIG (reference sequence). The CDR3 spans 16 residues. CDR3 sequence reads: CAWSVRGVFNTGELFF. The CDR3, as DNA: TGTGCCTGGAGTGTACGGGGGGTATTTAACACCGGGGAGCTGTTTTTT. Full variable domain (rest looked up from reference TRBV30 and TRBJ2-2): SQTIHQWPATLVQPVGSPLSLECTVEGTSNPNLYWYRQAAGRGLQLLFYSVGIGQISSEVPQNLSASRPQDRQFILSSKKLLLSDSGFYLCAWSVRGVFNTGELFFGEGSRLTVL.

Judged by abundance, this clone is medium-sized (0.01 to 0.1%). The rearrangement joins TRBV27 to TRBJ2-1; 10 nucleotides line up with TRBD2. CDR3 length: 14 amino acids. The V and J ends lost 5 bases and 8 bases, in that order; junction bases with no gene match: 6. Germline assignment: CDR1 MNHEY and CDR2 SMNVEV (reference sequence). CDR3 in DNA: TGTGCCAGCAGTACGACTAGCGGGTGGGATGAGCAGTTCTTC. Translating gives CASSTTSGWDEQFF.

J is TRBJ1-2 and V is TRBV6-1, with D perhaps matching TRBD1 (6 bases). This CDR3 is 19 amino acids long. Germline V gives CDR1 MNHNS, CDR2 SASEGT. V dropped 2 bases and J dropped 5 bases, with 27 bases sitting between them. DNA of the CDR3: TGTGCCAGCAGTGAACAACAACACGCCTACAGGGCCGCACTGTATGGCTACACCTTC. As protein: CASSEQQHAYRAALYGYTF.

The chain links TRBV27 to TRBJ2-2; 7 bases agree with TRBD1. The CDR3 has 14 residues. Germline lookup yields CDR1 MNHEY and CDR2 SMNVEV (reference sequence). The V segment lost 5 bases and the J segment 4 bases; nucleotides outside the gene matches: 4. CDR3 region: CASSGQVSTGELFF. For the CDR3, the DNA is TGTGCCAGCAGTGGACAGGTCAGCACCGGGGAGCTGTTTTTT.

In its sample, this clone ranks as medium-sized. The V and J genes are TRBV4-1 and TRBJ2-1; possibly TRBD2 for D (5 bases). This CDR3 spans 14 amino acids. Germline loops: CDR1 MGHRA, CDR2 YSYEKL. V was shortened by 3 bases and J by 8 bases, with 14 bases between the two germline ends. CDR3 DNA: TGCGCCAGCAGCCACCAAGCGGTAGTCGATGAGCAGTTCTTC. This sequence encodes CASSHQAVVDEQFF.

V and J are TRBV30 and TRBJ2-1; tentatively, D is TRBD2 (6 bases). V lost 4 bases and J lost 6, with 10 bases in between. CDR1 is GTSNPN, CDR2 SVGIG, per germline (reference sequence). This CDR3 spans 12 amino acids. This CDR3 reads CAWTGGLNEQFF. The CDR3 DNA reads TGTGCCTGGACCGGAGGGCTCAATGAGCAGTTCTTC.

This chain connects TRBV9 to TRBJ2-6; 7 nucleotides line up with TRBD1. Germline V gives CDR1 SGDLS, CDR2 YYNGEE. V gave up 4 bases and J gave up 0 bases; unmatched junction bases: 10. The CDR3 is 18 amino acids. CDR3 amino acids: CASSPDRVAYSGANVLTF. DNA of the CDR3: TGTGCCAGCAGCCCCGACAGGGTAGCCTACTCTGGGGCCAACGTCCTGACTTTC.

This chain joins TRBV7-9 and TRBJ2-3; the match to TRBD2 covers 12 bases. Per germline, CDR1 SEHNR and CDR2 FQNEAQ (reference sequence). The trim removed 1 base at V and 4 bases at J, leaving 3 bases unmatched. The CDR3 sequence is 16 residues long. The DNA of the CDR3 is TGTGCCAGCAGCTTAGGACTAGCGGGAGCCGCAGATACGCAGTATTTT. This codes for CASSLGLAGAADTQYF. The complete variable domain, with remaining parts taken from reference TRBV7-9 and TRBJ2-3, reads DTGVSQNPRHKITKRGQNVTFRCDPISEHNRLYWYRQTLGQGPEFLTYFQNEAQLEKSRLLSDRFSAERPKGSFSTLEIQRTEQGDSAMYLCASSLGLAGAADTQYFGPGTRLTVL.

The genes are TRBV9 and TRBJ1-1; possibly TRBD1 for D (5 bases). V was trimmed by 0 bases and J by 1 base, leaving 13 bases between them. The germline V gene encodes CDR1 SGDLS and CDR2 YYNGEE. The CDR3 length is 16 residues. CDR3 DNA sequence: TGTGCCAGCAGCGTAGACGATCTTAGGGGGAACACTGAAGCTTTCTTT. It is translated as CASSVDDLRGNTEAFF.

This chain uses TRBV30 with TRBJ2-1; maybe TRBD2 (5 bases). Germline-derived CDR1 and CDR2 are GTSNPN and SVGIG (reference sequence). The CDR3 has 14 residues. V lost 2 bases, J lost 2 bases, and 10 bases lay in between. CDR3 sequence: CAWSLTEAYNEQFF. CDR3 in DNA: TGTGCCTGGAGTCTGACGGAGGCCTACAATGAGCAGTTCTTC.

The CDR3 sequence: CASSRPGGAFNEQYF. DNA for the CDR3: TGTGCCAGCAGCCGACCAGGGGGCGCTTTCAACGAGCAGTACTTC. The V and J genes are TRBV5-4 and TRBJ2-7; 8 nucleotides line up with TRBD1. Germline assignment: CDR1 SGHNT and CDR2 YYREEE (reference sequence). The length of the CDR3 is 15 residues. J gave up 5 bases and V 4 bases, and 11 bases lay outside the gene matches. The variable domain in full, completed from reference TRBV5-4 and TRBJ2-7, reads ETGVTQSPTHLIKTRGQQVTLRCSSQSGHNTVSWYQQALGQGPQFIFQYYREEENGRGNFPPRFSGLQFPNYSSELNVNALELDDSALYLCASSRPGGAFNEQYFGPGTRLTVT.

The rearrangement uses TRBV25-1 and TRBJ2-1; 10 nucleotides match TRBD2. This CDR3 has 14 residues. The trim removed 4 bases at V and 6 bases at J, leaving 3 bases unmatched. Germline CDR1 is MGHDK and CDR2 is SYGVNS. For the CDR3, the DNA is TGTGCCAGCAGTGTAGCGGGAGGCCCCAATGAGCAGTTCTTC. It encodes CASSVAGGPNEQFF.

This rearrangement joins TRBV10-3 to TRBJ2-7; 13 bases are shared with TRBD2. Trimming at V came to 4 bases and at J to 3 bases, leaving 0 bases not matched to a gene. The germline V gene has CDR1 ENHRY and CDR2 SYGVKD. This CDR3 comprises 14 residues. In nucleotides, the CDR3 is TGTGCCATCAGTGGGACTAGCGGGAGCTACGAGCAGTACTTC. It encodes CAISGTSGSYEQYF.

V is TRBV4-1 and J is TRBJ1-1, with D possibly matching TRBD1 (6 bases). This CDR3 comprises 14 residues. V was pared by 6 bases and J by 3 bases, with 14 bases between. CDR1 MGHRA and CDR2 YSYEKL come from the germline V gene. CDR3 residues: CASRSAGVYTEAFF. In nucleotides, the CDR3 is TGCGCCAGCAGGAGTGCAGGGGTGTACACTGAAGCTTTCTTT.

V is TRBV12-5 and J is TRBJ1-5; D remains unclear. The CDR3 runs to 12 residues. The V gene's germline CDR1 is LGHNT and CDR2 FRNRAP. Trimming cost V 5 bases and J 8 bases, with 10 bases left between them. The chain's CDR3 is CASGPPGEPQHF. Written as DNA, the CDR3 is TGTGCTAGTGGTCCCCCTGGAGAGCCCCAGCATTTT.

The J gene is TRBJ1-2, the V gene TRBV4-3; the match to TRBD1 covers 9 bases. Germline V gene data show CDR1 as LGHNA and CDR2 as YSLEER. This CDR3 is 14 amino acids long. With 4 bases clipped from V and 5 bases from J, the junction kept 5 bases outside the gene matches. Here the CDR3 reads CASSPGQGLYGYTF. In DNA, the CDR3 is TGCGCCAGCAGCCCTGGACAGGGGCTTTATGGCTACACCTTC.

V gene TRBV2 combines with J gene TRBJ2-1, with 9 bases lining up with TRBD1. The V gene end was trimmed by 7 bases and the J gene end by 6 bases; junction bases not matched to a gene: 10. The CDR3 spans 15 residues. From germline, CDR1 is SNHLY and CDR2 FYNNEI. DNA of the CDR3: TGTGCCAGCATAATGCCGGGACAGGGCACCAATGAGCAGTTCTTC. It translates to CASIMPGQGTNEQFF.

This clone occurred once. The rearrangement joins TRBV18 to TRBJ2-3; D is unresolved. CDR1 is KGHSH, CDR2 LQKENI, per germline. This CDR3 spans 13 amino acids. Deletions cut 2 bases from V and 5 bases from J, with 8 bases between. The CDR3 sequence: CASSPSRQDTQYF. The CDR3 DNA reads as TGTGCCAGCTCACCAAGTCGACAAGATACGCAGTATTTT.

The chain employs TRBV11-3 and TRBJ1-1, with TRBD1 identical over 8 bases. Germline loops: CDR1 SGHNT, CDR2 YENEEA. The CDR3 spans 15 residues. The junction had 4 bases not matched to a gene; V was cut back by 1 base and J by 3 bases. The CDR3 protein is CASSLGTGRDTEAFF. DNA of the CDR3: TGTGCCAGCAGCTTAGGGACAGGGCGGGACACTGAAGCTTTCTTT.

The chain combines TRBV27 with TRBJ2-5; D is undetermined. Trimming cost V 5 bases and J 1 base, with 11 bases left between them. Germline V gene data show CDR1 as MNHEY and CDR2 as SMNVEV (reference sequence). The CDR3 consists of 14 residues. In DNA form, the CDR3 reads TGTGCCAGCAGTCCCGACTCGGTCCAAGAGACCCAGTACTTC. Protein sequence: CASSPDSVQETQYF.

The V gene is TRBV7-9, the J gene TRBJ1-6; TRBD1 is a possible D gene (5 bases). V was clipped by 3 bases and J by 6 bases, with 9 bases between them. Looked up from germline, CDR1 is SEHNR and CDR2 is FQNEAQ (reference sequence). The CDR3 extends over 14 amino acids. CDR3 residues: CASSFLGPNSPLHF. CDR3 nucleotide sequence: TGTGCCAGCAGCTTTTTGGGGCCTAATTCACCCCTCCACTTT.

The genes are TRBV10-2 and TRBJ1-4, with D perhaps TRBD1 (5 bases). The CDR3 loop spans 13 amino acids. V lost 3 bases, J lost 8 bases, and 10 bases lay in between. The germline CDR1 and CDR2 sequences are WSHSY and SAAADI. The CDR3 sequence: CASSEQVGEKLFF. DNA for the CDR3: TGCGCCAGCAGTGAACAGGTCGGCGAAAAACTGTTTTTT.

This sequence joins TRBV11-2 and TRBJ2-1, with 8 bases fitting TRBD2. CDR1 SGHAT and CDR2 FQNNGV come from the germline V gene. V gave up 5 bases and J gave up 9 bases; unmatched junction bases: 18. The length of the CDR3 is 17 residues. CDR3 region: CASSPNHGRAGVVEQFF. The CDR3 DNA reads TGTGCCAGCAGCCCAAATCACGGGCGAGCGGGAGTGGTTGAGCAGTTCTTC.

This chain connects TRBV27 to TRBJ2-7; 8 bases line up with TRBD2. This CDR3 contains 15 residues. V gave up 6 bases and J gave up 0 bases; unmatched junction bases: 7. CDR1 is MNHEY and CDR2 is SMNVEV in the germline V gene (reference sequence). In nucleotides, the CDR3 is TGTGCCAGCAGGGACCTAGCGGGCAGCTCCTACGAGCAGTACTTC. Its protein product is CASRDLAGSSYEQYF.

This chain uses TRBV24-1 with TRBJ2-7; 9 bases are shared with TRBD1. The CDR3 loop spans 13 amino acids. Germline V gives CDR1 KGHDR, CDR2 SFDVKD. The junction had 6 bases not matched to a gene; V was cut back by 10 bases and J by 3 bases. CDR3 DNA: TGTGCCACTGAGAAGGGACAGGGCTACGAGCAGTACTTC. This gives the protein CATEKGQGYEQYF.

The rearrangement links TRBV7-8 to TRBJ1-5, with D maybe TRBD1 (5 bases). In germline, CDR1 is SGHVS, CDR2 FQNEAQ. The V and J ends lost 8 bases and 4 bases respectively, with 12 bases between them. The length of the CDR3 is 13 residues. The CDR3 DNA reads TGTGCCAGCCATGGAGGGGAAAATCAGCCCCAGCATTTT. It yields the protein CASHGGENQPQHF.

The chain links TRBV14 to TRBJ2-1, with D unresolved. Germline V CDR1 and CDR2: SGHDN, FVKESK. The V end lost 2 bases, the J end lost 10 bases, and 15 bases lay between the germline ends. This CDR3 contains 14 residues. The CDR3 nucleotides are TGTGCCAGCAGCCAACATACGTCAAGCCCAGAGCAGTTCTTC. Protein: CASSQHTSSPEQFF.

The chain couples TRBV3-1 (or the pseudogene TRBV3-2) to TRBJ2-7; 7 bases match TRBD2. Germline CDR1 and CDR2: LGHDT and YNNKEL (reference sequence). The CDR3 totals 14 residues. With V trimmed by 0 bases and J by 2 bases, 1 base remained unmatched. The CDR3 nucleotides read TGTGCCAGCAGCCAAGAGGCGGGGGCCTACGAGCAGTACTTC. Translated, it gives CASSQEAGAYEQYF.

The CDR3 DNA follows: TGTGCCAGCAGCGTAAGCAGCGCTTCCTACAATGAGCAGTTCTTC. Translated, it gives CASSVSSASYNEQFF. This sequence joins TRBV9 and TRBJ2-1; D unresolved. Germline V gives CDR1 SGDLS, CDR2 YYNGEE. The CDR3 consists of 15 residues. With 1 base removed from V and 1 base from J, the gap between germline ends came to 9 bases. Looking up the rest from reference TRBV9 and TRBJ2-1 gives the full variable domain: DSGVTQTPKHLITATGQRVTLRCSPRSGDLSVYWYQQSLDQGLQFLIQYYNGEERAKGNILERFSAQQFPDLHSELNLSSLELGDSALYFCASSVSSASYNEQFFGPGTRLTVL.